This TCR beta chain originates from a study of cytomegalovirus exposure and HLA in healthy donors. There are 19 residues in the CDR3. V lost 2 bases, J lost 4 bases, and 28 bases lay in between. In germline, CDR1 is SQVTM, CDR2 ANQGSEA. The PCR ran on 60 Vbeta and 13 Jbeta primers. The protocol was immunoSEQ multiplex PCR, while the TCRdb copy is restricted to in-frame clones and leaves out a portion. This table holds 120,000 or so clones, around 75% found once. The sequenced sample consisted of PBMCs. This clonotype was obtained from a man aged 25 to 40 in good health and CMV-seronegative. The chain is built from TRBV29-1 and TRBJ2-3; possibly TRBD1 for D (6 bases). The CDR3 DNA reads TGCAGCGTTGAATCGCCCTCATGGGGGCGGGTCCTCCTCCCAGATACGCAGTATTTT. Translated, it gives CSVESPSWGRVLLPDTQYF.